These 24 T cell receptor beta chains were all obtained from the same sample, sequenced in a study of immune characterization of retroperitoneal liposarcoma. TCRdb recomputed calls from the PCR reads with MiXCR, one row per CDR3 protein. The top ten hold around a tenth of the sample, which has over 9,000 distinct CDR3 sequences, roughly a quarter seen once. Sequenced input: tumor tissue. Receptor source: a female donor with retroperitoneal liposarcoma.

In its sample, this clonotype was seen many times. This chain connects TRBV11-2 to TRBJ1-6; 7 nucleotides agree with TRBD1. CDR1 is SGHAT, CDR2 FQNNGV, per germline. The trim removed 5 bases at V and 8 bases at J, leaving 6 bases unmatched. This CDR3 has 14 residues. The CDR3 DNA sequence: TGTGCCAGCAGCCCCCGACAGGGCCATTCACCCCTCCACTTT. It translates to CASSPRQGHSPLHF. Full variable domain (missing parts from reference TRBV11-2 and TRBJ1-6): EAGVAQSPRYKIIEKRQSVAFWCNPISGHATLYWYQQILGQGPKLLIQFQNNGVVDDSQLPKDRFSAERLKGVDSTLKIQPAKLEDSAVYLCASSPRQGHSPLHFGNGTRLTVT.

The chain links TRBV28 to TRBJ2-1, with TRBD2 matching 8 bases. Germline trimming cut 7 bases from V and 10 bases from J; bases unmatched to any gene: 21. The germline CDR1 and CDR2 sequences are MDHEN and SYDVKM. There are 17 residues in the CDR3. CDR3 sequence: CASTLSLFGTSHYEQFF. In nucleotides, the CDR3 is TGTGCCAGCACCCTTTCCCTTTTCGGGACTAGTCACTACGAGCAGTTCTTC.

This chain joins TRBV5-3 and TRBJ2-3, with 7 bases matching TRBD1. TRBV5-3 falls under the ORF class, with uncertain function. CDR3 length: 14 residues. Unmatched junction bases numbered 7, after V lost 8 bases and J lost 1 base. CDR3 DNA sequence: TGTGCCAGCAGCGTGGGACAGCGCACAGATACGCAGTATTTT. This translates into CASSVGQRTDTQYF.

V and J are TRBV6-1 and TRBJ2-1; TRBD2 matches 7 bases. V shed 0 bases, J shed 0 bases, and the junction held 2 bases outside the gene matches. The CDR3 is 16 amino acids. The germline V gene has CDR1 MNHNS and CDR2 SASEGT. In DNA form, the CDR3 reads TGTGCCAGCAGTGAAGCAGGACTAGACTCCTACAATGAGCAGTTCTTC. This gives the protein CASSEAGLDSYNEQFF.

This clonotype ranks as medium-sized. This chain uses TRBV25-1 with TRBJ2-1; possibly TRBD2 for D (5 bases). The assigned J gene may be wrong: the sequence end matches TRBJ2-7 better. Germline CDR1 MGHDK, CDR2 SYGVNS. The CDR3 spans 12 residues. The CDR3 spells CASRGLYNEQYF. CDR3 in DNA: TGTGCCAGCAGAGGACTTTACAATGAGCAGTACTTC.

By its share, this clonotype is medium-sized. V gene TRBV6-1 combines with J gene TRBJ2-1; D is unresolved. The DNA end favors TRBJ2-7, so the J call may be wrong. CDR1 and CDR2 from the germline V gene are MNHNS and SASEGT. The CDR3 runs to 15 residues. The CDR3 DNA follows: TGTGCCAGCAGTGAAGCGCCAGGTCCCCCCAAAGAGCAGTACTTC. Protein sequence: CASSEAPGPPKEQYF.

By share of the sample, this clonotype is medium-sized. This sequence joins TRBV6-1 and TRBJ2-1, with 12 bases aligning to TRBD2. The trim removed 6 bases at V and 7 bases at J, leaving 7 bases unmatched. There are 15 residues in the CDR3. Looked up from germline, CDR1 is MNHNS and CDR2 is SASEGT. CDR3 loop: CASSRLAGVGNEQFF. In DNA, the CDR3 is TGTGCCAGCAGCCGACTAGCGGGAGTTGGTAATGAGCAGTTCTTC.

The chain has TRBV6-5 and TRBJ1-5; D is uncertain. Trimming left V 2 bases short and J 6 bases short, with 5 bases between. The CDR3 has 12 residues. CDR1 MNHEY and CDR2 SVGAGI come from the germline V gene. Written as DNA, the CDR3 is TGTGCCAGCAGTTACCCTGGTCAGCCCCAGCATTTT. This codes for CASSYPGQPQHF.

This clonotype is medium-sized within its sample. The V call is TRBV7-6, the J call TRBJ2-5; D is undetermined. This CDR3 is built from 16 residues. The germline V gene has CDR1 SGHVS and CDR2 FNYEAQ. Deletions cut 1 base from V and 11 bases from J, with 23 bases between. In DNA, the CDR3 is TGTGCCAGCAGCTTAGGCCCCACCCAGGATGGCTATGAGCAGTACTTC. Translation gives CASSLGPTQDGYEQYF.

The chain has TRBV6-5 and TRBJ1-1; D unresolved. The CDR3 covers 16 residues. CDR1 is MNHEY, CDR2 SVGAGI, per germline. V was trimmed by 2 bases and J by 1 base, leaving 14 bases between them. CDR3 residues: CASSYMGVARNTEAFF. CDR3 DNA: TGTGCCAGCAGTTACATGGGAGTGGCGAGGAACACTGAAGCTTTCTTT.

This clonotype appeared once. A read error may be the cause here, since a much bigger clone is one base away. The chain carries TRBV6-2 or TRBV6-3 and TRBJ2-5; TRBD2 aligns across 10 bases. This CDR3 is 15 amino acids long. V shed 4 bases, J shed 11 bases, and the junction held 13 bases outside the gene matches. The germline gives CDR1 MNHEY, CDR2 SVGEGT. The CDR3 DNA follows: TGTGCCAGCAGTTTTGGACTAGCGGCAGGAGATGAGCAGTACTTC. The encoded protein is CASSFGLAAGDEQYF.

CDR3 nucleotides: TGTGCCAGCAGTAAAGTGTTTGGCACTGAAGCTTTCTTT. This codes for CASSKVFGTEAFF. The rearrangement uses TRBV7-8 and TRBJ1-1; D unclear. Germline-derived CDR1 and CDR2 are SGHVS and FQNEAQ. V was clipped by 6 bases and J by 4 bases, with 12 bases between them. The length of the CDR3 is 13 residues.

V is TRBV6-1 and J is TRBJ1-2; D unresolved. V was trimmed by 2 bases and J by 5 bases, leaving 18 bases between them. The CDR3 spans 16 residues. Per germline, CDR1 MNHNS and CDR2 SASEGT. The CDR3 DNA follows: TGTGCCAGCAGTGAATTTCGGGGAGTAATTCTGTATGGCTACACCTTC. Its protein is CASSEFRGVILYGYTF.

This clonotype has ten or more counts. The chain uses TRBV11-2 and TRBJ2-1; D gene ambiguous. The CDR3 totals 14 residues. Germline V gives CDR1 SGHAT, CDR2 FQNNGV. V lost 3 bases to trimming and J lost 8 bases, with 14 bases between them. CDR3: CASSFSPRTDEQFF. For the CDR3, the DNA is TGTGCCAGCAGCTTCTCCCCTAGGACCGATGAGCAGTTCTTC.

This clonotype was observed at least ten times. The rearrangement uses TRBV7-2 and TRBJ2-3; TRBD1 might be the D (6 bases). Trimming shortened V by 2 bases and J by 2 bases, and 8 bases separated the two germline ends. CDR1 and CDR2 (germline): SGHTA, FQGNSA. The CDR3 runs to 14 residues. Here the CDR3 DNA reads TGTGCCAGCAGCTTAAGGGGGAACACAGATACGCAGTATTTT. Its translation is CASSLRGNTDTQYF.

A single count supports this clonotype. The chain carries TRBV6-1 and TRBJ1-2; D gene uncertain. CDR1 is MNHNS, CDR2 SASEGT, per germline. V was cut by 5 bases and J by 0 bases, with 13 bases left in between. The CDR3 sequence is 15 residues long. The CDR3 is CASSSWGLANYGYTF. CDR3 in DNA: TGTGCCAGCAGTTCCTGGGGATTAGCTAACTATGGCTACACCTTC.

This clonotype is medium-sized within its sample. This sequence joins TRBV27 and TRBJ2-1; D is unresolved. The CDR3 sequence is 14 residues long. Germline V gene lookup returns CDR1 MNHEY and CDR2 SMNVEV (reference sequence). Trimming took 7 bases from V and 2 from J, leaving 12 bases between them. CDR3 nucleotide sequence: TGTGCCAGCACCACCCGTACCCCCTACAATGAGCAGTTCTTC. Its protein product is CASTTRTPYNEQFF.

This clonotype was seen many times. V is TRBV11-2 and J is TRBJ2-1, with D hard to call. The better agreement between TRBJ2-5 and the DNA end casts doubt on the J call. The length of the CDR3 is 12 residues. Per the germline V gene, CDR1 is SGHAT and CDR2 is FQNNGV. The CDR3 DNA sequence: TGTGCCAGCAGCTTAGTCAGAGAGACCCAGTACTTC. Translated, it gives CASSLVRETQYF.

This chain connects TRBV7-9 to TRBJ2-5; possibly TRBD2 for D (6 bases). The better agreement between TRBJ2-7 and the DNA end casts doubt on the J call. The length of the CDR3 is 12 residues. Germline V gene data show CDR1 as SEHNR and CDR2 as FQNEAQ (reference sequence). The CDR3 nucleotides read TGTGCCAGCAGCGGGAGGAGGAACGAGCAGTACTTC. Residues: CASSGRRNEQYF.

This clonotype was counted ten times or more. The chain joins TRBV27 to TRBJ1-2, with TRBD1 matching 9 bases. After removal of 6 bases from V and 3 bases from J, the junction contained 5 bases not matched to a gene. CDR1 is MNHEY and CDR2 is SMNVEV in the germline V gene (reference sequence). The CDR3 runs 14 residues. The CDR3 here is CASRAGTGHYGYTF. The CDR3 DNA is TGTGCCAGCAGAGCCGGGACAGGGCACTATGGCTACACCTTC.

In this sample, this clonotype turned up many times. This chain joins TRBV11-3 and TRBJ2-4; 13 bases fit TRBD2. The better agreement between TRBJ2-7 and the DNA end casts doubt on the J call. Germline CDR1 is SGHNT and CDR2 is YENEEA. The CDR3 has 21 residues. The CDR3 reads CASSGPLAGGPQGKPRYEQYF. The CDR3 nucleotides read TGTGCCAGCAGCGGACCACTAGCGGGAGGGCCTCAGGGAAAACCGAGGTACGAGCAGTACTTC.

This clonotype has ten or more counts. CDR3 amino acids: CASSRPGGAETQYF. In DNA form, the CDR3 reads TGTGCCAGCAGTCGCCCCGGGGGGGCAGAGACCCAGTACTTC. The V gene is TRBV6-1, the J gene TRBJ2-1, with 8 bases lining up with TRBD2. The J call may be in error: the DNA end matches TRBJ2-5 better. CDR1 is MNHNS and CDR2 is SASEGT in the germline V gene. The CDR3 spans 14 residues.

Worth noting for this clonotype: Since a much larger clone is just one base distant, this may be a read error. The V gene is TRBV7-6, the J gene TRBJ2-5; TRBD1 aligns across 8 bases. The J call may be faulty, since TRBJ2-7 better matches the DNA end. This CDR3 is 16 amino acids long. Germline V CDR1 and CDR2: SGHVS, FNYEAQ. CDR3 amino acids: CVSSLVSGQGPYEQYF. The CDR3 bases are TGTGTCAGCAGCTTAGTTTCCGGACAGGGTCCCTACGAGCAGTACTTC.

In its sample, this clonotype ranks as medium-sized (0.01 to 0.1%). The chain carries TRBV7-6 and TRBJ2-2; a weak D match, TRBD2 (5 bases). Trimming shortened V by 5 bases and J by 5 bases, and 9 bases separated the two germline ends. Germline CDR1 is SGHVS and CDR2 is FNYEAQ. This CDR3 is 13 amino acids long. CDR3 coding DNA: TGTGCCAGCAGCGCGGGTCAGACCGGGGAGCTGTTTTTT. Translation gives CASSAGQTGELFF.